The 10 T cell receptor beta chains presented below share a single source sample, sequenced in a study of blood T cell repertoires in COVID-19. Produced via immunoSEQ multiplex PCR; TCRdb's table is partial and in-frame only. This table holds 250,000 to 350,000 clones, about 81% found once. Sequenced input: peripheral blood. Source of these receptors: a human donor with COVID-19, enrolled during active disease. The donor label of this sample is uncertain.

This clone was seen just once. The gene calls are TRBV19 and TRBJ2-2; 8 nucleotides match TRBD1. Germline CDR1 is LNHDA and CDR2 is SQIVND (reference sequence). V trimming: 10 bases; J trimming: 3 bases; junction bases outside the gene matches: 7. The CDR3 has 14 residues. CDR3 protein: CATATGVDTGELFF. CDR3 bases: TGTGCCACAGCGACAGGGGTAGACACCGGGGAGCTGTTTTTT.

This rearrangement joins TRBV7-2 to TRBJ1-1, with D perhaps TRBD1 (5 bases). The CDR3 is 14 residues long. Trimming pared 3 bases from V and 0 bases from J, leaving 8 bases between. Germline V gene data show CDR1 as SGHTA and CDR2 as FQGNSA. CDR3 residues: CASSFGGMNTEAFF. The CDR3 DNA sequence: TGTGCCAGCAGCTTCGGGGGGATGAACACTGAAGCTTTCTTT.

There are a few counts of this clone. CDR3 residues: CASSPAGQKTRELFF. The CDR3 DNA is TGTGCCAGCAGCCCGGCGGGTCAGAAGACCAGGGAGCTGTTTTTT. The V and J genes are TRBV7-3 and TRBJ2-2; a possible D gene is TRBD2 (5 bases). The CDR3 extends over 15 amino acids. With 5 bases removed from V and 9 bases from J, the gap between germline ends came to 19 bases. Germline CDR1 and CDR2: SGHTA and FQGTGA.

The rearrangement joins TRBV5-1 to TRBJ2-7; weak D call: TRBD1 (5 bases). The CDR3 is made up of 15 amino acids. Deletions cut 0 bases from V and 4 bases from J, with 14 bases between. Germline V gives CDR1 SGHRS, CDR2 YFSETQ. CDR3 protein: CASSLGLGAPYEQYF. As DNA, the CDR3 is TGCGCCAGCAGCTTGGGGTTAGGGGCGCCGTACGAGCAGTACTTC.

As for this clone: This may stem from a read error, because a much larger clone lies one nucleotide away. The chain uses TRBV5-6 and TRBJ1-1; D gene uncertain. The germline V gene encodes CDR1 SGHDT and CDR2 YYEEEE. V lost 2 bases, J lost 1 base, and 3 bases lay in between. This CDR3 has 12 amino acids. The CDR3 DNA reads as TGTGCCAGCAGCTTTCAGAACACTGAAGCTTTCTTT. This sequence encodes CASSFQNTEAFF.

V gene TRBV5-1 combines with J gene TRBJ1-1; TRBD1 matches at 9 bases. V trimming: 4 bases; J trimming: 6 bases; junction bases outside the gene matches: 10. The germline V gene has CDR1 SGHRS and CDR2 YFSETQ. The CDR3 consists of 15 residues. CDR3 nucleotide sequence: TGCGCCAGCAGCGTGACAGGGGGGAAGGCGGCTGAAGCTTTCTTT. This codes for CASSVTGGKAAEAFF.

The CDR3 nucleotides are TGTGCCAGCAGTCCCCAGGGGGGAGAGGGGCTCGAGCAGTACTTC. Translated, it gives CASSPQGGEGLEQYF. The chain is built from TRBV6-6 and TRBJ2-7, with D perhaps matching TRBD1 (7 bases). Germline lookup yields CDR1 MNHNY and CDR2 SVGAGI (reference sequence). The CDR3 loop spans 15 amino acids. Trimming removed 5 bases at V and 6 bases at J, with 20 bases between.

The CDR3 DNA follows: TGTGCCAGTAGTTTAGGGCAGGGGGAGGCTTTCTTT. Protein sequence: CASSLGQGEAFF. The rearrangement joins TRBV19 to TRBJ1-1, with 7 bases matching TRBD1. Germline assignment: CDR1 LNHDA and CDR2 SQIVND (reference sequence). V dropped 5 bases and J dropped 11; count of bases not matched to a gene: 8. This CDR3 contains 12 residues.

In nucleotides, the CDR3 is TGTGCCAGCAGCGCGGCCCGAGAACGGGTCAATGAGCAGTTCTTC. This translates into CASSAARERVNEQFF. This chain joins TRBV11-2 and TRBJ2-1, with no clear D. Trimming removed 5 bases from V and 6 bases from J, with 17 bases in between. Per the germline V gene, CDR1 is SGHAT and CDR2 is FQNNGV. The CDR3 is 15 residues long.

The rearrangement uses TRBV27 and TRBJ2-2, with 9 bases aligning to TRBD1. Trimming removed 6 bases from V and 4 bases from J; junction bases left unmatched: 9. This CDR3 comprises 16 residues. Germline V CDR1 and CDR2: MNHEY, SMNVEV (reference sequence). Here the CDR3 reads CASRNTGGASTGELFF. The CDR3 region has the DNA TGTGCCAGCAGAAATACAGGGGGCGCCAGCACCGGGGAGCTGTTTTTT.